This TCR beta chain comes out of a study of vaccination effects on CD4 cells after COVID-19 (dated 2022 in TCRdb). Notes on the research overall: In the ViraFEST assay, PBMC were stimulated with viral peptide pools, and TCR sequencing was then used to find antigen-specific CD4+ T cell clonotypes based on their expansion. Two doses of either the BNT162b2 or the mRNA-1273 mRNA SARS-CoV-2 vaccine were administered to participants. Pre-vaccine samples were drawn from a couple of convalescent patients 16 days and one week before the first dose, at 142 and 148 days after COVID-19 diagnosis. Each well held two million PBMC cultured in IMDM containing roughly 5% human AB serum, around 9.3 IU/ml IL-2 and gentamicin, along with around 9.4 ug/ml peptides. In both COVID-19 convalescent patients and infection-naive vaccine recipients, the study compared SARS-CoV-2 spike-specific CD4+ TCR repertoires from before mRNA vaccination with those from after it. The full study included over 8 COVID-19 convalescent patients and several SARS-CoV-2-naive healthy vaccine recipients. The Oncomine TCR Beta short-read assay on an Illumina iSeq 100 was used to sequence cultures from other donors in the study.

The library was generated by the immunoSEQ multiplex PCR assay. DNA from the CD4+ T cells that had been cultured and isolated underwent TCR beta CDR3 sequencing. In the original analysis: The analysis removed non-productive TCR sequences, trimmed reads to the CDR3 region, and retained only CDR3s that were 7 or more amino acids long. Antigen-specific clonotypes were identified using the MANAFEST web app by comparison of expansion in peptide wells against reference cultures. To be called positive, a clone needed expansion at FDR<0.05 compared with the reference and with all other wells, an odds ratio greater than 5, and a frequency greater than 0.1% in two replicate wells. Cross-reactive clonotypes were defined as significantly expanded in SARS-CoV-2 spike wells and in at least one common cold coronavirus spike condition. Levenshtein distance calculated with the stringdist R package was used to assess CDR3 similarity, and unrooted trees were constructed with ape in R 3.6.1. In TCRdb, the immuneACCESS table is reduced to in-frame sequences with V and J assigned. These tables do not hold every clone; where another copy was compared, an unresolved V gene accounts for under half, and the others remain unexplained. V, J and clone size are those of that table, while D and trimming were read from the DNA. The sample yields 45,000 to 50,000 clones; about 76% were counted once. Of the sample, approximately 10% is held by the ten largest clones.

With respect to this clone: Its antigen is unknown. No quality values exist for individual bases; no much larger clone is one base distant.

Results and caveats for the whole study, not just this receptor: Clones induced by infection and clones induced by vaccination both contracted markedly at late timepoints after vaccination, which fits with T cell responses waning over time. Among convalescent patients, the spike-reactive repertoire after vaccination was made up mainly of new vaccine-induced clones that were largely distinct from the clones induced by infection. Only a small number of convalescent patients were included, and no early post-infection timepoints were available, which limited the study.

V and J lose 1 base and 4 bases, and a span of 8 bases separates them. Reading from cysteine to phenylalanine, the CDR3 counts 13 amino acids. CDR3 DNA only is kept here, 39 bases in frame from base 1. Looking up the germline V gene (reference sequence) yields CDR1 SGHNT and CDR2 YYREEE. After approximately eleven days of culture, CD4+ T cells were isolated with the EasySep CD4+ T cell isolation kit. Convalescent patients had PCR-confirmed SARS-CoV-2 infection between March and December 2020, before Alpha, Beta and Delta variants emerged in the United States. Half of the culture medium was replaced with fresh IL-2-containing medium on days 3 and 7. Unless noted otherwise, every peptide stimulation condition was grown in triplicate wells. Using Ficoll-Paque Plus gradient centrifugation, PBMC were separated from whole blood and then either used fresh or cryopreserved at -140C. Genomic DNA was extracted from cultured CD4+ T cells with the QIAamp micro DNA kit.

The sequencing used CD4+ T cells from PBMCs cultured without peptide, collected before COVID-19 vaccination. The receptor was derived from a human donor who had a prior SARS-CoV-2 infection. The V and J genes are TRBV5-4 and TRBJ1-2, with the D gene not clear enough to name. The nucleotides read TGTGCCAGCAGCTTGTCAGAGTTCTATGGCTACACCTTC. Its coded protein is CASSLSEFYGYTF.